This T cell receptor beta chain was identified in a study of T cells in women clearing cervical HPV infection. The CDR3 covers 13 residues. V was pared by 5 bases and J by 4 bases, with 14 bases between. Germline-derived CDR1 and CDR2 are DFQATT and SNEGSKA (reference sequence). To note about this clone: The read terminates 3 residues before the CDR3 end, so the remaining end is supplied by the germline J gene.

Genomic DNA, averaging around 1,200 ng per sample, yielded TCR beta CDR3 via immunoSEQ. Measured with immunoSEQ multiplex PCR; TCRdb has only the in-frame clones, and not every one. The sample has some 40,000 clones. The genes are TRBV20-1 and TRBJ1-1; tentative D call: TRBD1 (5 bases). Sequenced input: blood buffy coat. This clonotype was obtained from a woman between 18 and 69 years old with a cervical HPV16 infection that either progressed to CIN3+ or cleared (not recorded which). The sequenced part of the CDR3 DNA is TGCAGTGCTGGTAGACAGACGTCCACTGAA. This codes for CSAGRQTSTE. The entire CDR3 reads CSAGRQTSTEAFF.